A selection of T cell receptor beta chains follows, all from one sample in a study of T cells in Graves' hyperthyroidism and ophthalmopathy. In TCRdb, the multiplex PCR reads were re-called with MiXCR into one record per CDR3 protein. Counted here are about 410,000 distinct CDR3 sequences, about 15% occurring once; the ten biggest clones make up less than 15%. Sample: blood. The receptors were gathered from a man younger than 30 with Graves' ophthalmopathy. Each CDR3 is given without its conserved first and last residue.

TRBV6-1	ASTGGLNYGYT
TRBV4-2	ASSQRFGGAEGYGYT
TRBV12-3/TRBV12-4	ASSDRDRGPGELF
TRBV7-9	ASSFGQGDMNTEAF
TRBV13	ASSLGVSGEAF
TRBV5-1	ASSADSPGGTQY
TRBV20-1	SAWGRDMGNEQF
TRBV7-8	ASSGTGRNQPQH
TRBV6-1	ASSYGRMQY
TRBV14	ASSQQMGSPLH
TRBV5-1	ASSKGQGSEAF
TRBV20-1	SAREDYGYT
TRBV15	ATSRDAGLAGIYNEQF
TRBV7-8	ASMWSEDTEAF
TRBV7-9	ASSLGQGTGELF
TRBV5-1	ASSLAPQGSNTGELF
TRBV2	ASSARTEAF
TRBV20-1	SAGLLGNQPQH
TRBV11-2	ASTPESLAGVGTQY
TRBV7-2	ASSLGPGQGWADTQY
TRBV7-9	ASSFQADTQY
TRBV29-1	SVESVGDNTGELF
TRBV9	ASSVTPRGFNTDTQY
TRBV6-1	ASALGGSKTQY
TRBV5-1	ASSLGLAETTDTQY
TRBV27	ASRGLAGPGELF
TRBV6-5	ASSYSRGSVYEQY
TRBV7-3	ASSLAGELPDTQY
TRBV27	ASSSGLAGIVYEQY
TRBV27	ASSLSGSPLGANVLT
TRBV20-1	SLAGGQDTQY
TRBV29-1	SAGVWGTGELF
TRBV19	ASSIGDQASYEQY
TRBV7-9	ASSLLKFPETQY
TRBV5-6	ASSLPGQGMVYGYT
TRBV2	ARQGGATDTQY
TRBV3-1	ASSHNSPLH
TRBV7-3	ASSSSGMTRTQY
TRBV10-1	ASPRGDPGNYGYT
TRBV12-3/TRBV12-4	ASSKAGGMGTEAF
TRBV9	ASSQLGNSPLH
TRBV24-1	GLSLDRDVSNEKLF
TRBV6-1	ASSETQGTEAF
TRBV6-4	ASSLVANQPQH
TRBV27	ASRPGGSENEQF
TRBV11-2	ASSLRGSRHEQF
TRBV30	AWSVIDPEKY
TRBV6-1	ASRTGPPGGNTIY
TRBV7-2	ASSSPGVYEQY
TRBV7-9	ASSLAGSGEQY
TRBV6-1	ASSPRQGAETEAF
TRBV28	ASSQRSGRGQETQY
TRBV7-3	ASSLVGGAGYGYT
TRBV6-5	ASSYAPLWGALNNEQF
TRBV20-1	SAPLLGVTDTQY
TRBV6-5	ASSYPPGQAANTGELF
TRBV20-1	SARKARWDSGELF
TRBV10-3	ATQGGETQY
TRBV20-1	SARISGGRNEQF